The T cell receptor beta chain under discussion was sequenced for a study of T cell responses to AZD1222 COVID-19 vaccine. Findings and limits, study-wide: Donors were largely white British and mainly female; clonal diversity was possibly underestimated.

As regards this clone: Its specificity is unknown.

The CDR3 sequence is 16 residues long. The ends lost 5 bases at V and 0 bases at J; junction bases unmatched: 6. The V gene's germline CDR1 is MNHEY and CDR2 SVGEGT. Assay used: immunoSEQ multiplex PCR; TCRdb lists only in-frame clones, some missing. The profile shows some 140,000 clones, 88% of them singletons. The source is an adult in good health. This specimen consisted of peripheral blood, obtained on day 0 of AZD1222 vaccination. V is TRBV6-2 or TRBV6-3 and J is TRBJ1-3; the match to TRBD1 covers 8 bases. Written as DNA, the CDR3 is TGTGCCAGCAGTCTCGGACAGGGCCACTCTGGAAACACCATATATTTT. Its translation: CASSLGQGHSGNTIYF.